This is a list of T cell receptor beta chains from one sample in a study of T cell responses to AZD1222 COVID-19 vaccine. Clones were sequenced by immunoSEQ multiplex PCR, and TCRdb holds only the in-frame ones, with some missing. The sample carries around 99,000 clones, about nine tenths recorded once. The specimen comprised peripheral blood, sampled 28 days after the second AZD1222 dose. These receptors all stem from an adult who received the AZD1222 COVID-19 vaccine. CDR3s include the opening cysteine and the closing phenylalanine or tryptophan. The D gene is left open where the match is weak. Size is omitted from some rows. Given values are once, few, many or a class for expanded clones.

j_call clone_size v_call d_call cdr3_nt cdr3_aa
TRBJ1-1 few TRBV27 . TGTGCCAGCAGTTTATTGGGGGGGCGGGTTACTGAAGCTTTCTTT CASSLLGGRVTEAFF
TRBJ1-2 . TRBV6-5 . TGTGCCAGCAGTTTTGATGGGTCCTATGGCTACACCTTC CASSFDGSYGYTF
TRBJ1-1 . TRBV15 . TGTGCCACCAGCAGCCCCCTCGGGGGGATAAACGCGAACACTGAAGCTTTCTTT CATSSPLGGINANTEAFF
TRBJ1-1 . TRBV27 . TGTGCCAGCAGTTTTAGCCACAGGGCCGAGAACACTGAAGCTTTCTTT CASSFSHRAENTEAFF
TRBJ2-7 . TRBV12-3/TRBV12-4 TRBD1 TGTGCCAGCAGAAACAGGGGTTCCTACGAGCAGTACTTC CASRNRGSYEQYF
TRBJ2-6 . TRBV4-1 TRBD2 TGCGCCAGCAGCCCAGCACGGGTGACAGCGGGGGGGGCCAACGTCCTGACTTTC CASSPARVTAGGANVLTF
TRBJ2-2 . TRBV3-1/TRBV3-2 . TGTGCCAGCAGCCATTCCCCTTACACCGGGGAGCTGTTTTTT CASSHSPYTGELFF
TRBJ2-3 . TRBV3-1/TRBV3-2 TRBD2 TGTGCCAGCAGCTCTCAGGAGCGGGAGCCAGATACGCAGTATTTT CASSSQEREPDTQYF
TRBJ2-1 . TRBV9 . TGTGCCAGCAGCTGGGCTAGCCTAGGCAATGAGCAGTTCTTC CASSWASLGNEQFF
TRBJ2-3 once TRBV11-2 . TGTGCCAGCAGCTTAGAAAGGACTACAGATACGCAGTATTTT CASSLERTTDTQYF
TRBJ2-7 . TRBV27 TRBD1 TGTGCCAGCACCCAGGGACAGGGAGATTTCTACGAGCAGTACTTC CASTQGQGDFYEQYF
TRBJ1-3 once TRBV29-1 . TGCAGCGTTTTCAGGGGAAACACCATATATTTT CSVFRGNTIYF
TRBJ2-5 . TRBV3-1/TRBV3-2 TRBD2 TGTGCCAGCAGCCAGCGACCAGCGGGAGGGCTAGAGACCCAGTACTTC CASSQRPAGGLETQYF
TRBJ1-1 . TRBV9 . TGTGCCAGCAGCCCGACCTCCGTACGGGGTCACACTGAAGCTTTCTTT CASSPTSVRGHTEAFF
TRBJ1-1 once TRBV30 . TGTGCCTGGAGCCGGCGGGGGCGTACTGAAGCTTTCTTT CAWSRRGRTEAFF
TRBJ2-1 . TRBV11-3 . TGTGCCAGCAGCTTAGCTTTCGCGGGAAGACTCAATGAGCAGTTCTTC CASSLAFAGRLNEQFF